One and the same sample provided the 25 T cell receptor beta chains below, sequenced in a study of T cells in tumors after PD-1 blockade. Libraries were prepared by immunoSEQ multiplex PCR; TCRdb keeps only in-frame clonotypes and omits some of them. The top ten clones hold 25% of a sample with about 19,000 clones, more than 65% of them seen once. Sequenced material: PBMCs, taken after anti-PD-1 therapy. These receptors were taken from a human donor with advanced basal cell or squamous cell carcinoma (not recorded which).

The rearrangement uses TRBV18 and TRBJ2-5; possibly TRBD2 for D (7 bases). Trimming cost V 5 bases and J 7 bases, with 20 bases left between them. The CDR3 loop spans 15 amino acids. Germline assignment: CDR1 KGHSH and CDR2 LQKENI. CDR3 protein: CASSETGGHLGTQYF. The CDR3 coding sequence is TGTGCCAGCTCAGAAACGGGGGGCCACCTCGGGACCCAGTACTTC.

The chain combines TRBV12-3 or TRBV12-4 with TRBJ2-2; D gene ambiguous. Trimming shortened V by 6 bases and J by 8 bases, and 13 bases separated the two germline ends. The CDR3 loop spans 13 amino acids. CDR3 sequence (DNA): TGTGCCAGCAGCCTATGGGGTCATGGGGAGCTGTTTTTT. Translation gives CASSLWGHGELFF.

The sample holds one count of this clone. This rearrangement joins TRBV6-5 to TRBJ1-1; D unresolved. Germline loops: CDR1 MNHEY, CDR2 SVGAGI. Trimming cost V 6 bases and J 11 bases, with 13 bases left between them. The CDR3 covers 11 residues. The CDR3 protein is CASRGPRGAFF. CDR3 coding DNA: TGTGCCAGCAGAGGTCCCCGAGGGGCTTTCTTT.

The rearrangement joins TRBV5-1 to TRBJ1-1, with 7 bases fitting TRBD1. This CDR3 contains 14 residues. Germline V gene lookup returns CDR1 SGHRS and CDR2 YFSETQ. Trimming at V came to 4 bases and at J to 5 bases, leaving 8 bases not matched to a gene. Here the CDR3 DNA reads TGCGCCAGCAGCCCTCAACAGGGGAGGACTGAAGCTTTCTTT. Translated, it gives CASSPQQGRTEAFF.

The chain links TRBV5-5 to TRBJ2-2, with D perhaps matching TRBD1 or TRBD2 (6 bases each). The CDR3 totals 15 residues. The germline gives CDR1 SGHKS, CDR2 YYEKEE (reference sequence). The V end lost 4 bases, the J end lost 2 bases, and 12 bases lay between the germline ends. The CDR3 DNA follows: TGTGCCAGCAGCGCGGGACAAATCAACACCGGGGAGCTGTTTTTT. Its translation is CASSAGQINTGELFF.

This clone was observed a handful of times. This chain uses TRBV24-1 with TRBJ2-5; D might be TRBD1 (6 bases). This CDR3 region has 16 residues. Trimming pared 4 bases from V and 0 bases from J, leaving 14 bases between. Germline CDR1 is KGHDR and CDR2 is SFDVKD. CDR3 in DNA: TGTGCCACCAGTGACCACCGGGACACCTACCAAGAGACCCAGTACTTC. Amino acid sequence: CATSDHRDTYQETQYF.

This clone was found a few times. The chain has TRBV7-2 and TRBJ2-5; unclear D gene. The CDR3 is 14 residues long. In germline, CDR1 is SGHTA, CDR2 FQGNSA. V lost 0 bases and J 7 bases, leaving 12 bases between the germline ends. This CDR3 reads CASSLALSDGTQYF. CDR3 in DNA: TGTGCCAGCAGCTTAGCACTCTCCGATGGGACCCAGTACTTC.

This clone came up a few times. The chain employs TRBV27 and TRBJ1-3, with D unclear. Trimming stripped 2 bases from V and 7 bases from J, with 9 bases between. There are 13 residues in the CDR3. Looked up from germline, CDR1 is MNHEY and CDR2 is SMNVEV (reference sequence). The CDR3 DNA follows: TGTGCCAGCAGTTTAGGGTTGGGCAACACCATATATTTT. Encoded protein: CASSLGLGNTIYF.

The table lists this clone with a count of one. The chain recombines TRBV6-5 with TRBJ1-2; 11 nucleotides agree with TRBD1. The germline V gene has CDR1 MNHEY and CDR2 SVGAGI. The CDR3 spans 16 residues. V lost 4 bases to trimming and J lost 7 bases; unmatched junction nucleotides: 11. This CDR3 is CASSSPRTGGASGYTF. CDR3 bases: TGTGCCAGCAGTTCCCCCCGGACAGGGGGCGCTTCTGGCTACACCTTC.

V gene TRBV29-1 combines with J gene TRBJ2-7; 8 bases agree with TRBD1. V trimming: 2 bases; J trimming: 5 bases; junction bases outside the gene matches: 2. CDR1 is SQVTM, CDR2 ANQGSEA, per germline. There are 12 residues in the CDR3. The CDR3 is CSVEQGANEQYF. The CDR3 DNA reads TGCAGCGTTGAACAGGGGGCAAACGAGCAGTACTTC.

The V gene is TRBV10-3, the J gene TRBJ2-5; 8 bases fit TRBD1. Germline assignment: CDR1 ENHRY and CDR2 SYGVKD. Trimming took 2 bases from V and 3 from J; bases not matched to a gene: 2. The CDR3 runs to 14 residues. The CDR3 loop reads CAISETGGEETQYF. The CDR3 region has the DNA TGTGCCATCAGTGAGACAGGGGGAGAAGAGACCCAGTACTTC.

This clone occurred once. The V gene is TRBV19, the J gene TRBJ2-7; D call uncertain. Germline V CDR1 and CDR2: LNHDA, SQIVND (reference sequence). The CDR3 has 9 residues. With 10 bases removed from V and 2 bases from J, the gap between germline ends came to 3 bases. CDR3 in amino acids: CATTYEQYF. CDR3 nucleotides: TGTGCCACCACCTACGAGCAGTACTTC.

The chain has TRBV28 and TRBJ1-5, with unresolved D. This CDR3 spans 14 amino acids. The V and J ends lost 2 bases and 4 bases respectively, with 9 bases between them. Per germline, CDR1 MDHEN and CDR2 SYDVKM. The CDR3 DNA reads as TGTGCCAGCAGTTTAGGTCGGCCTAATCAGCCCCAGCATTTT. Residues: CASSLGRPNQPQHF.

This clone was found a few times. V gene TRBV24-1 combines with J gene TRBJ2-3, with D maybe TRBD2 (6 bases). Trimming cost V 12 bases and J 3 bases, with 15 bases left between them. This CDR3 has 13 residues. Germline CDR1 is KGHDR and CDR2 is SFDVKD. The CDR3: CASERAGTDTQYF. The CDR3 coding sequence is TGTGCCTCGGAGCGGGCTGGGACAGATACGCAGTATTTT.

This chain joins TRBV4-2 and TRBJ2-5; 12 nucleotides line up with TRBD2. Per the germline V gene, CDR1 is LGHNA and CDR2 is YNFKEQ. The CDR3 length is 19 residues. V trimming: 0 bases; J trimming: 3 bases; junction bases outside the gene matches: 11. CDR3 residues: CASSQDGSSGGALKETQYF. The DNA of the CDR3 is TGTGCCAGCAGCCAAGATGGCTCTAGCGGGGGGGCTTTAAAAGAGACCCAGTACTTC.

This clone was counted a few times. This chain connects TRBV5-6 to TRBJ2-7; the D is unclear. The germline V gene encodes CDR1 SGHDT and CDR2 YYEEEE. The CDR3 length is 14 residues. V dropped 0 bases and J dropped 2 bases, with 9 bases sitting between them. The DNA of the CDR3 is TGTGCCAGCAGCTTGGCGAACAGTCCCTACGAGCAGTACTTC. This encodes CASSLANSPYEQYF.

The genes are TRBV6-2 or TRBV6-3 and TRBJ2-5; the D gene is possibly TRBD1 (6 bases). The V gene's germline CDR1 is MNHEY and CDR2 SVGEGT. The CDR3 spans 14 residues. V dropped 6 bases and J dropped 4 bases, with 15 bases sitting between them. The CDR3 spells CASSLTQGRETQYF. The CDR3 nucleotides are TGTGCCAGCAGCCTCACCCAGGGGAGAGAGACCCAGTACTTC.

CDR3 sequence reads: CASSFGGGEQYF. The CDR3 region has the DNA TGCGCCAGCAGCTTTGGGGGTGGGGAGCAGTACTTC. The chain is built from TRBV5-1 and TRBJ2-7; D may correspond to TRBD1 or TRBD2 (5 bases each). V was pared by 2 bases and J by 7 bases, with 10 bases between. Germline loops: CDR1 SGHRS, CDR2 YFSETQ. The CDR3 covers 12 residues.

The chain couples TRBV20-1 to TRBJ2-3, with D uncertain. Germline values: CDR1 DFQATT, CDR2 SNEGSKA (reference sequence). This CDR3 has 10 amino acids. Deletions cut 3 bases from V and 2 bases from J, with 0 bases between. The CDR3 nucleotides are TGCAGTGCTAGCACAGATACGCAGTATTTT. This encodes CSASTDTQYF.

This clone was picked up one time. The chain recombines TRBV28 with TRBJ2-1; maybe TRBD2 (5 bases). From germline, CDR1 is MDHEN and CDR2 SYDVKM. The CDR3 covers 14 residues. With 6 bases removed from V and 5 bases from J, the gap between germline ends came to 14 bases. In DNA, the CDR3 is TGTGCCAGCAGCCGGACTCCCCAGAACAATGAGCAGTTCTTC. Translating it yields CASSRTPQNNEQFF.

CDR3 coding DNA: TGTGCCAGCAGCAAGGGACAGGGGTTAGGCGGGGAGCTGTTTTTT. It codes for CASSKGQGLGGELFF. The chain is built from TRBV7-9 and TRBJ2-2; TRBD1 matches 10 bases. CDR1 and CDR2 (germline): SEHNR, FQNEAQ (reference sequence). The CDR3 contains 15 residues. Trimming removed 5 bases from V and 7 bases from J; junction bases left unmatched: 7.

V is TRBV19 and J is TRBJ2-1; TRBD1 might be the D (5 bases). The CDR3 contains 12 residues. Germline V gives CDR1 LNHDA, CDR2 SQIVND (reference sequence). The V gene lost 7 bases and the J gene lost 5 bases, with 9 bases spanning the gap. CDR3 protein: CASNSRDNEQFF. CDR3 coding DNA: TGTGCCAGTAATAGCAGGGACAATGAGCAGTTCTTC.

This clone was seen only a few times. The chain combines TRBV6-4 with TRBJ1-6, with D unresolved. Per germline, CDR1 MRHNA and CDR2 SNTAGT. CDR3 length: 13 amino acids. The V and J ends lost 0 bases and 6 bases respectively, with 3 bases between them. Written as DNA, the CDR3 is TGTGCCAGCAGTGACTCAAGTAATTCACCCCTCCACTTT. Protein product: CASSDSSNSPLHF.

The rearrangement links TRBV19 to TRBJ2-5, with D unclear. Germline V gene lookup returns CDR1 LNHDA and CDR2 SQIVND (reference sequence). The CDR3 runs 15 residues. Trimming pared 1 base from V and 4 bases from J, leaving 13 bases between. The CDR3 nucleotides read TGTGCCAGTAGTATAGGGGGATTGCCCCTAGAGACCCAGTACTTC. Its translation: CASSIGGLPLETQYF.

The chain's CDR3 is CASSQARGPLAEDTQYF. Here the CDR3 DNA reads TGTGCCAGCAGCCAAGCACGGGGTCCGCTAGCAGAAGATACGCAGTATTTT. V is TRBV14 and J is TRBJ2-3; D perhaps matches TRBD2 (5 bases). V was clipped by 1 base and J by 5 bases, with 19 bases between them. The CDR3 runs 17 residues. Germline V gene lookup returns CDR1 SGHDN and CDR2 FVKESK.